This T cell receptor (beta chain) was sequenced during a study of radiotherapy plus CTLA-4 blockade in lung cancer. Points from the study as a whole: TCR clones of tumor origin grew in blood after radiotherapy plus ipilimumab. Reportedly, early blood T cell clone dynamics best predicted response, with interferon-beta.

Germline CDR1 reads ENHRY; CDR2 reads SYGVKD. V lost 3 bases and J 1 base, leaving 13 bases between the germline ends. The CDR3 is made up of 15 amino acids. This clone was seen more than once but under ten times. Its antigen remains unknown. Sequenced by immunoSEQ multiplex PCR; TCRdb stores in-frame clones only, minus some. The table records some 67,000 clones, 76% of them present only once. Sample: peripheral blood, taken from a patient treated with radiotherapy plus ipilimumab. The chain joins TRBV10-3 to TRBJ2-7; a possible D gene is TRBD1 (6 bases). The origin of this receptor is a human donor with non-small cell lung cancer whose response to radiotherapy plus ipilimumab could not be evaluated. Some clones in this sample may be carry-over from other donors' samples. CDR3 protein: CAISEPGAGSYEQYF. The CDR3 coding sequence is TGTGCCATCAGTGAACCAGGGGCTGGTTCCTACGAGCAGTACTTC.